In its sample, the clone carrying this TCR beta chain was seen a few times. Its antigen is still unknown. Template material for TCR beta VDJ and CDR3 profiling consisted of genomic DNA. One entry per CDR3 protein results from TCRdb running MiXCR on the reads. The sample contains some 82,000 distinct CDR3 sequences, about half of which appear only once. Per germline, CDR1 MNHNS and CDR2 SASEGT. CDR3 size: 18 residues. Unmatched junction bases numbered 14, after V lost 0 bases and J lost 4 bases. The data belong to a study of CD8+CD57+ T cells in acquired aplastic anemia. On the study more broadly: Sorting CD4+ and CD8+ cells gave DNA averaging approximately 3 ug. For CD4+ cells, healthy donors had an average of about 9.9 million reads. Study-wide points: Between patients and controls, around 31 CD8+ CDR3 sequences were found in common. Levels of CD8+ Simpson's diversity were not significantly distinct in patients versus controls.

V gene TRBV6-1 combines with J gene TRBJ2-7, with 8 bases matching TRBD2. This receptor was taken from a human donor in good health, serving as a control. The source material was sorted CD4+, CD8+, or CD8+CD57+ T cells (not recorded which) from PBMCs. The CDR3 coding sequence is TGTGCCAGCAGTGAAGCGGAGTGGGTGCAGCGGGGGATATACGAGCAGTACTTC. It codes for CASSEAEWVQRGIYEQYF.